Following are 27 T cell receptor beta chains from one sample sequenced in a study of OX40 agonist ivuxolimab in advanced cancers. The table came from immunoSEQ multiplex PCR; TCRdb's copy has only in-frame clones and leaves some out. The table shows approximately 80,000 clones, with about 92% occurring only once. This sample comprised CD4+ or CD8+ T cells sorted from blood, obtained in a trial of the OX40 agonist ivuxolimab. These receptor sequences come from an adult with an advanced solid tumor such as melanoma, head and neck, liver or kidney cancer.

The chain recombines TRBV18 with TRBJ1-5; D not certain. Germline CDR1 and CDR2: KGHSH and LQKENI. CDR3 length: 14 amino acids. The V gene lost 3 bases and the J gene lost 4 bases, with 10 bases spanning the gap. CDR3 bases: TGTGCCAGCTCACCGGGAAGAGTAAATCAGCCCCAGCATTTT. Translation: CASSPGRVNQPQHF.

This chain uses TRBV15 with TRBJ2-1; 7 nucleotides align to TRBD1. The CDR3 spans 15 residues. V lost 9 bases, J lost 8 bases, and 16 bases stayed unmatched. Germline V CDR1 and CDR2: LNHNV, YYDKDF (reference sequence). This chain's CDR3 is CATRGGQAGYHEQFF. The CDR3 coding sequence is TGTGCCACAAGAGGCGGACAGGCCGGTTATCATGAGCAGTTCTTC.

This clone was found once. This chain uses TRBV5-8 with TRBJ1-4; TRBD1 agrees at 7 bases. Germline trimming cut 5 bases from V and 7 bases from J; bases unmatched to any gene: 5. Per germline, CDR1 SGHTS and CDR2 YDEGEE. CDR3 length: 13 residues. This CDR3 reads CASRRTGVEKLFF. The DNA for the CDR3 is TGTGCCAGCAGGCGAACAGGGGTTGAAAAACTGTTTTTT.

The chain joins TRBV28 to TRBJ2-1, with 7 bases that match TRBD2. The CDR3 has 13 residues. Germline CDR1 is MDHEN and CDR2 is SYDVKM. V trimming: 10 bases; J trimming: 2 bases; junction bases outside the gene matches: 5. In nucleotides, the CDR3 is TGTGCCACCCTAAGCGGGACCTACAATGAGCAGTTCTTC. It specifies CATLSGTYNEQFF.

V is TRBV7-9 and J is TRBJ2-1; D is unclear. V was clipped by 4 bases and J by 0 bases, with 13 bases between them. This CDR3 has 16 amino acids. Germline V gives CDR1 SEHNR, CDR2 FQNEAQ (reference sequence). The CDR3 sequence is CASSSGPTSSYNEQFF. The CDR3 DNA reads TGTGCCAGCAGCTCCGGACCCACGAGCTCCTACAATGAGCAGTTCTTC.

The CDR3 region is CASSPSNSADTQYF. CDR3 nucleotides: TGTGCCAGCAGCCCCTCGAATAGCGCAGATACGCAGTATTTT. The chain links TRBV5-4 to TRBJ2-3, with D maybe TRBD2 (5 bases). Germline assignment: CDR1 SGHNT and CDR2 YYREEE (reference sequence). V lost 4 bases to trimming and J lost 4 bases, with 13 bases between them. The CDR3 spans 14 residues.

This rearrangement joins TRBV15 to TRBJ1-6; D is unclear. Germline V gene lookup returns CDR1 LNHNV and CDR2 YYDKDF (reference sequence). The CDR3 extends over 15 amino acids. Trimming pared 0 bases from V and 5 bases from J, leaving 8 bases between. In nucleotides, the CDR3 is TGTGCCACCAGCAGAGATTATTTGGATAATTCACCCCTCCACTTT. This codes for CATSRDYLDNSPLHF.

This clone showed up just a few times. The J gene is TRBJ1-6, the V gene TRBV6-5; unclear D gene. Germline V gene lookup returns CDR1 MNHEY and CDR2 SVGAGI. CDR3 length: 13 amino acids. Trimming took off 6 bases at V and 4 bases at J, with 7 bases between the two ends. The CDR3 here is CASRGGYNSPLHF. CDR3 nucleotides: TGTGCCAGCAGGGGAGGGTATAATTCACCCCTCCACTTT.

The rearrangement uses TRBV20-1 and TRBJ2-7, with 11 bases that match TRBD1. The CDR3 extends over 11 amino acids. The germline V gene encodes CDR1 DFQATT and CDR2 SNEGSKA (reference sequence). CDR3 region: CSGQGAREQYF. The CDR3 nucleotides are TGCAGCGGACAGGGGGCGAGGGAGCAGTACTTC.

V is TRBV9 and J is TRBJ2-7; TRBD1 matches 12 bases. Losses at the gene ends were 0 bases for V and 7 bases for J; bases not matched to a gene: 5. This CDR3 is 15 amino acids long. Germline values: CDR1 SGDLS, CDR2 YYNGEE. For the CDR3, the DNA is TGTGCCAGCAGCGTAGCAGGGGACAGGGGGCGTGAGCAGTACTTC. Its protein product is CASSVAGDRGREQYF.

J is TRBJ2-5 and V is TRBV9, with D possibly TRBD1 on 5 matching bases. Germline V gene data show CDR1 as SGDLS and CDR2 as YYNGEE. The CDR3 totals 15 residues. V was cut by 0 bases and J by 3 bases, with 12 bases left in between. CDR3 protein: CASSVVGSGKETQYF. As DNA, the CDR3 is TGTGCCAGCAGCGTAGTGGGGTCAGGGAAAGAGACCCAGTACTTC.

J is TRBJ2-7 and V is TRBV7-3; tentative D call: TRBD1 (6 bases). Trimming shortened V by 3 bases and J by 2 bases, and 14 bases separated the two germline ends. CDR1 and CDR2 (germline): SGHTA, FQGTGA. CDR3 length: 15 amino acids. CDR3 region: CASSLVGGGTYEQYF. The CDR3 DNA reads TGTGCCAGCAGCTTGGTTGGGGGCGGAACCTACGAGCAGTACTTC.

The CDR3 loop is CAWSWVRYNEKLFF. CDR3 coding DNA: TGTGCCTGGAGTTGGGTGAGATATAATGAAAAACTGTTTTTT. The chain is built from TRBV30 and TRBJ1-4; D unresolved. Trimming removed 2 bases from V and 4 bases from J, with 11 bases in between. The CDR3 has 14 amino acids. The germline CDR1 and CDR2 sequences are GTSNPN and SVGIG (reference sequence).

The table lists this clone with a count of one. The V and J genes are TRBV5-1 and TRBJ1-5; D is undetermined. The germline V and J ends were trimmed by 4 bases and 3 bases, with 8 bases remaining between them. Per the germline V gene, CDR1 is SGHRS and CDR2 is YFSETQ. The CDR3 has 13 residues. The CDR3 loop reads CASSLYINQPQHF. CDR3 nucleotide sequence: TGCGCCAGCAGCCTGTATATCAATCAGCCCCAGCATTTT. The full variable domain, in which reference TRBV5-1 and TRBJ1-5 provide the parts outside the CDR3, is KAGVTQTPRYLIKTRGQQVTLSCSPISGHRSVSWYQQTPGQGLQFLFEYFSETQRNKGNFPGRFSGRQFSNSRSEMNVSTLELGDSALYLCASSLYINQPQHFGDGTRLSIL.

This chain links TRBV5-1 with TRBJ1-6; D is uncertain. Trimming cost V 0 bases and J 7 bases, with 14 bases left between them. CDR1 is SGHRS, CDR2 YFSETQ, per germline. CDR3 size: 16 residues. The CDR3 region is CASSLGNGEGNSPLHF. DNA for the CDR3: TGCGCCAGCAGCTTGGGAAACGGGGAAGGCAATTCACCCCTCCACTTT.

The chain is built from TRBV9 and TRBJ1-1, with D possibly being TRBD1 (6 bases). CDR3 size: 13 residues. Looked up from germline, CDR1 is SGDLS and CDR2 is YYNGEE. V was clipped by 4 bases and J by 5 bases, with 12 bases between them. The CDR3 here is CASSSTGRTEAFF. DNA of the CDR3: TGTGCCAGCAGCTCTACAGGGAGAACTGAAGCTTTCTTT.

The chain is built from TRBV9 and TRBJ1-1, with D possibly TRBD1 on 6 matching bases. This CDR3 is built from 14 residues. The V end was cut by 0 bases, the J end by 4 bases, with 10 bases between. Germline-derived CDR1 and CDR2 are SGDLS and YYNGEE. The CDR3, as DNA: TGTGCCAGCAGCGTAGAGTCAGGGGTCACTGAAGCTTTCTTT. Encoded protein: CASSVESGVTEAFF.

J is TRBJ1-1 and V is TRBV10-3; TRBD1 aligns across 11 bases. V shed 4 bases, J shed 1 base, and the junction held 2 bases outside the gene matches. The CDR3 is made up of 15 amino acids. Germline assignment: CDR1 ENHRY and CDR2 SYGVKD. DNA of the CDR3: TGTGCCATCAGTGGGACAGGGGGCTCGAACACTGAAGCTTTCTTT. Translating it yields CAISGTGGSNTEAFF.

The chain joins TRBV7-9 to TRBJ1-4; TRBD1 aligns across 11 bases. The CDR3 extends over 16 amino acids. Germline V CDR1 and CDR2: SEHNR, FQNEAQ (reference sequence). The junction had 9 bases not matched to a gene; V was cut back by 5 bases and J by 7 bases. CDR3 bases: TGTGCCAGCAGCCCTGGACAGGGGGCTTTCGGTGAAAAACTGTTTTTT. The encoded protein is CASSPGQGAFGEKLFF.

This chain joins TRBV19 and TRBJ2-5; 11 nucleotides line up with TRBD1. Germline trimming cut 9 bases from V and 3 bases from J; bases unmatched to any gene: 6. Germline V gene lookup returns CDR1 LNHDA and CDR2 SQIVND (reference sequence). CDR3 size: 14 residues. CDR3 protein: CASARTGGKETQYF. The DNA of the CDR3 is TGTGCCAGCGCAAGGACAGGGGGCAAAGAGACCCAGTACTTC.

The J gene is TRBJ1-1, the V gene TRBV7-6; D is possibly TRBD1 (5 bases). The CDR3 consists of 20 residues. From germline, CDR1 is SGHVS and CDR2 FNYEAQ. V lost 5 bases to trimming and J lost 1 base, with 29 bases between them. The CDR3 here is CASSPLAQGTEGRRNTEAFF. In nucleotides, the CDR3 is TGTGCCAGCAGCCCATTGGCCCAAGGAACTGAGGGGCGCCGGAACACTGAAGCTTTCTTT.

The rearrangement links TRBV29-1 to TRBJ2-3; 9 bases are a match to TRBD1. The CDR3 length is 15 residues. Trimming took 3 bases from V and 3 from J; bases not matched to a gene: 7. Germline values: CDR1 SQVTM, CDR2 ANQGSEA. The DNA for the CDR3 is TGCAGCGTTGAGAAGGGGACAGGGTCGACAGATACGCAGTATTTT. It encodes CSVEKGTGSTDTQYF.

J is TRBJ1-2 and V is TRBV2; 8 bases agree with TRBD1. The CDR3 spans 11 residues. Germline V CDR1 and CDR2: SNHLY, FYNNEI. V shed 10 bases, J shed 8 bases, and the junction held 6 bases outside the gene matches. The CDR3 sequence is CATGQGEGYTF. The CDR3 coding sequence is TGTGCCACCGGACAGGGAGAAGGCTACACCTTC.

The V and J genes are TRBV5-1 and TRBJ2-7; the match to TRBD2 covers 8 bases. The CDR3 extends over 15 amino acids. Germline V gives CDR1 SGHRS, CDR2 YFSETQ. V dropped 0 bases and J dropped 0; count of bases not matched to a gene: 2. The CDR3 DNA reads as TGCGCCAGCAGCTTGGAGCGGGGGAGCTCCTACGAGCAGTACTTC. Amino acid sequence: CASSLERGSSYEQYF.

The chain employs TRBV2 and TRBJ2-1; D is ambiguous. The germline gives CDR1 SNHLY, CDR2 FYNNEI. V gave up 4 bases and J gave up 9 bases, with 10 bases separating them. The CDR3 consists of 12 residues. Written as DNA, the CDR3 is TGTGCCAGCAGTGCCGCTAGTTCTGAGCAGTTCTTC. Amino acid sequence: CASSAASSEQFF.

Remarks on this clone: The same CDR3 also results from other DNA sequences found in this sample. J is TRBJ1-5 and V is TRBV7-3; D not resolved. Trimming removed 3 bases at V and 3 bases at J, with 6 bases between. CDR1 and CDR2 from the germline V gene are SGHTA and FQGTGA. The CDR3 has 13 residues. CDR3 DNA sequence: TGTGCCAGCAGCTTGGGTCCCAATCAGCCCCAGCATTTT. Protein sequence: CASSLGPNQPQHF.

The V and J genes are TRBV5-1 and TRBJ2-1; 8 bases fit TRBD2. J gave up 3 bases and V 2 bases, and 4 bases lay outside the gene matches. This CDR3 has 15 residues. The germline V gene encodes CDR1 SGHRS and CDR2 YFSETQ. The CDR3 protein is CASSFTSGSYNEQFF. In DNA, the CDR3 is TGCGCCAGCAGCTTTACTAGCGGCAGCTACAATGAGCAGTTCTTC.